The next 6 T cell receptor beta chains were all read from a single sample in a study of long-term antiretroviral therapy in people with HIV. Running of the v3.0 immunoSEQ assay took place at survey level. This table comes from immunoSEQ multiplex PCR, and its TCRdb copy is limited to in-frame clones, with some not included. The table shows some 22,000 clones, with around 82% occurring only once. The sequencing used unsorted PBMCs, collected at the start of antiretroviral therapy. The receptors stem from a man aged 45 to 65 with HIV.

This clone turned up a few times. The chain carries TRBV28 and TRBJ2-7; 14 nucleotides line up with TRBD2. CDR3 length equals 15 residues. V lost 4 bases to trimming and J lost 3 bases; unmatched junction nucleotides: 2. Germline loops: CDR1 MDHEN, CDR2 SYDVKM. CDR3 sequence (DNA): TGTGCCAGCAGTTGGGGACTAGCGGGGGTCTACGAGCAGTACTTC. Protein product: CASSWGLAGVYEQYF.

To note about this clone: Other DNA sequences in this sample translate to the same CDR3. The chain links TRBV7-9 to TRBJ2-7; 8 positions match TRBD1. The CDR3 totals 14 residues. Germline V gene sequence: CDR1 SEHNR, CDR2 FQNEAQ (reference sequence). Losses at the gene ends were 1 base for V and 7 bases for J; bases not matched to a gene: 6. The CDR3 sequence: CASSLVQGAGEQYF. DNA for the CDR3: TGTGCCAGCAGCTTAGTCCAGGGGGCGGGAGAGCAGTACTTC.

The rearrangement uses TRBV19 and TRBJ1-1; D ambiguous. With 4 bases removed from V and 4 bases from J, the gap between germline ends came to 13 bases. The V gene's germline CDR1 is LNHDA and CDR2 SQIVND (reference sequence). This CDR3 comprises 14 residues. As DNA, the CDR3 is TGTGCCAGTAGTACAACTGTACTCCGCACTGAAGCTTTCTTT. Amino acid sequence: CASSTTVLRTEAFF.

This sequence joins TRBV11-3 and TRBJ2-7, with D uncertain. The V gene's germline CDR1 is SGHNT and CDR2 YENEEA. The CDR3 is made up of 16 amino acids. V was trimmed by 2 bases and J by 0 bases, leaving 14 bases between them. CDR3 protein: CASSLSGQETSYEQYF. CDR3 coding DNA: TGTGCCAGCAGCTTATCTGGGCAGGAGACCTCCTACGAGCAGTACTTC. The variable domain in full, completed from reference TRBV11-3 and TRBJ2-7, reads EAGVVQSPRYKIIEKKQPVAFWCNPISGHNTLYWYLQNLGQGPELLIRYENEEAVDDSQLPKDRFSAERLKGVDSTLKIQPAELGDSAVYLCASSLSGQETSYEQYFGPGTRLTVT.

Regarding this clone: The germline gene is not matched at one end of the junction; a read error may be the cause. This sample includes further DNA sequences coding for the same CDR3. The chain employs TRBV6-6 and TRBJ1-2; the D gene is possibly TRBD1 (6 bases). Germline V lookup: CDR1 MNHNY, CDR2 SVGAGI (reference sequence). The CDR3 covers 14 residues. The DNA of the CDR3 is TGCGCCAGCAGTTACTCGAGCGGACAGTTTGGCTACACCTTC. Its protein product is CASSYSSGQFGYTF.

The chain recombines TRBV7-2 with TRBJ1-2; D gene ambiguous. Germline lookup yields CDR1 SGHTA and CDR2 FQGNSA. Trimming removed 1 base from V and 1 base from J, with 7 bases in between. The length of the CDR3 is 14 residues. CDR3 in amino acids: CASSLVPSNYGYTF. The CDR3 DNA reads TGTGCCAGCAGCTTAGTGCCCAGTAACTATGGCTACACCTTC.